A single sample is the source of the 28 T cell receptor beta chains below, sequenced in a study of cytomegalovirus exposure and HLA in healthy donors. The PCR used 60 Vbeta and 13 Jbeta primers. This table comes from immunoSEQ multiplex PCR, and its TCRdb copy is limited to in-frame clones, with some not included. There are over 95,000 clones in the sample; 70% to 80% occur only once, and less than 10% lies in the top ten. Sequencing was carried out using PBMCs. Source of these receptors: a female donor in good health and CMV-seronegative.

This clone was counted only a few times. The chain recombines TRBV7-3 with TRBJ1-5, with D possibly matching TRBD1 (6 bases). V was pared by 2 bases and J by 6 bases, with 14 bases between. CDR1 and CDR2 (germline): SGHTA, FQGTGA. The CDR3 covers 15 residues. CDR3 protein: CASSLYQGPSQPQHF. The CDR3 bases are TGTGCCAGCAGCTTATATCAGGGGCCTAGTCAGCCCCAGCATTTT.

The V gene is TRBV9, the J gene TRBJ2-3; 7 nucleotides line up with TRBD2. This CDR3 has 17 residues. CDR1 and CDR2 (germline): SGDLS, YYNGEE. Trimming removed 4 bases from V and 3 bases from J; junction bases left unmatched: 14. CDR3 DNA sequence: TGTGCCAGCAGCCATAAACGGGGCGGGGGAGGGACAGATACGCAGTATTTT. Its protein product is CASSHKRGGGGTDTQYF. Variable domain in full (rest from reference TRBV9 and TRBJ2-3): DSGVTQTPKHLITATGQRVTLRCSPRSGDLSVYWYQQSLDQGLQFLIQYYNGEERAKGNILERFSAQQFPDLHSELNLSSLELGDSALYFCASSHKRGGGGTDTQYFGPGTRLTVL.

In this sample, this clone turned up a few times. The chain has TRBV11-2 and TRBJ1-1, with D unresolved. The V and J ends lost 6 bases and 6 bases respectively, with 11 bases between them. The CDR3 sequence is 12 residues long. From germline, CDR1 is SGHAT and CDR2 FQNNGV. The CDR3 DNA sequence: TGTGCCAGCAGTCCACTATATGCTGAAGCTTTCTTT. It encodes CASSPLYAEAFF.

The rearrangement uses TRBV13 and TRBJ2-1, with a weak D call TRBD2 (5 bases). The CDR3 is 13 residues long. The ends were cut back, 2 bases at V and 6 bases at J, with 8 bases in the middle. Germline V CDR1 and CDR2: PRHDT, FYEKMQ (reference sequence). CDR3 region: CASSLWRVNEQFF. The CDR3 DNA follows: TGTGCCAGCAGCTTATGGCGGGTCAATGAGCAGTTCTTC.

The chain recombines TRBV2 with TRBJ2-5; TRBD2 matches 12 bases. The V segment lost 4 bases and the J segment 4 bases; nucleotides outside the gene matches: 13. The germline V gene has CDR1 SNHLY and CDR2 FYNNEI. The CDR3 sequence is 18 residues long. CDR3: CASSGGGLAGGDGETQYF. The CDR3, as DNA: TGTGCCAGCAGTGGGGGAGGGCTAGCGGGGGGGGACGGAGAGACCCAGTACTTC. The full variable domain, completed using reference TRBV2 and TRBJ2-5, is EPEVTQTPSHQVTQMGQEVILRCVPISNHLYFYWYRQILGQKVEFLVSFYNNEISEKSEIFDDQFSVERPDGSNFTLKIRSTKLEDSAMYFCASSGGGLAGGDGETQYFGPGTRLLVL.

The J gene is TRBJ2-7, the V gene TRBV6-1; 11 positions match TRBD1. Germline V lookup: CDR1 MNHNS, CDR2 SASEGT. Trimming at V came to 6 bases and at J to 5 bases, leaving 6 bases not matched to a gene. This CDR3 contains 14 residues. The CDR3 nucleotides are TGTGCCAGCAGCCCCCGGACAGGGGGCAACGAGCAGTACTTC. Its protein product is CASSPRTGGNEQYF.

This clone was counted between two and nine times. V and J are TRBV4-1 and TRBJ1-2; possible D gene TRBD1, 5 bases. Germline V CDR1 and CDR2: MGHRA, YSYEKL. This CDR3 is built from 14 residues. The V end was cut by 2 bases, the J end by 7 bases, with 14 bases between. CDR3 amino acids: CASSQPKVGGGYTF. The CDR3 bases are TGCGCCAGCAGCCAACCAAAGGTGGGGGGTGGCTACACCTTC.

This chain links TRBV6-6 with TRBJ2-2; 8 bases line up with TRBD2. Trimming at V came to 9 bases and at J to 3 bases, leaving 6 bases not matched to a gene. CDR3 length: 14 amino acids. The germline V gene encodes CDR1 MNHNY and CDR2 SVGAGI (reference sequence). This chain's CDR3 is CASTHSGDTGELFF. The CDR3 coding sequence is TGTGCCAGTACTCATAGCGGGGACACCGGGGAGCTGTTTTTT.

CDR3 sequence: CASSESARRGEKLFF. In DNA form, the CDR3 reads TGTGCCAGCAGTGAATCGGCTCGTCGAGGTGAAAAACTGTTTTTT. V usage is TRBV2 and J usage is TRBJ1-4; D gene unclear. Trimming pared 2 bases from V and 7 bases from J, leaving 14 bases between. CDR3 length: 15 residues. CDR1 is SNHLY, CDR2 FYNNEI, per germline.

The table lists this clone with a count of one. This rearrangement joins TRBV4-2 to TRBJ2-5, with 8 bases that match TRBD1. The CDR3 consists of 16 residues. CDR1 LGHNA and CDR2 YNFKEQ come from the germline V gene. Trimming at V came to 0 bases and at J to 5 bases, leaving 8 bases not matched to a gene. CDR3 DNA: TGTGCCAGCAGCCAAGATCCTGGACAGGGCGAGGAGACCCAGTACTTC. It yields the protein CASSQDPGQGEETQYF.

The chain is built from TRBV19 and TRBJ2-5; D remains unclear. Trimming stripped 1 base from V and 5 bases from J, with 8 bases between. The CDR3 contains 13 residues. Looked up from germline, CDR1 is LNHDA and CDR2 is SQIVND (reference sequence). The CDR3 sequence is CASSIGTRETQYF. CDR3 in DNA: TGTGCCAGTAGTATAGGAACGCGGGAGACCCAGTACTTC.

This chain uses TRBV29-1 with TRBJ2-7, with 7 bases aligning to TRBD1. V shed 4 bases and J 2 bases; nucleotides not matched to a gene: 2. The CDR3 length is 12 residues. Germline V gene lookup returns CDR1 SQVTM and CDR2 ANQGSEA. The DNA of the CDR3 is TGCAGCGTTGGGCAGGGGGCCTACGAGCAGTACTTC. Encoded protein: CSVGQGAYEQYF.

V and J are TRBV14 and TRBJ1-1; no clear D. The germline V gene encodes CDR1 SGHDN and CDR2 FVKESK. Between the trimmed V and J ends, which lost 6 bases and 4 bases, there was a span of 18 bases. This CDR3 is 15 amino acids long. The CDR3 DNA reads as TGTGCCAGCAGGGGGAGGAATACCGAGGGCACTGAAGCTTTCTTT. It yields the protein CASRGRNTEGTEAFF.

The count of this clone is one. The chain couples TRBV11-2 to TRBJ1-1, with D maybe TRBD1 (6 bases). The CDR3 contains 14 residues. CDR1 and CDR2 from the germline V gene are SGHAT and FQNNGV. The V and J ends lost 4 bases and 1 base respectively, with 10 bases between them. The CDR3, as DNA: TGTGCCAGCAGCTCCAGACAGGCGAACACTGAAGCTTTCTTT. This sequence encodes CASSSRQANTEAFF.

The table lists this clone with many counts. The rearrangement uses TRBV5-4 and TRBJ2-4; 9 bases line up with TRBD1. In germline, CDR1 is SGHNT, CDR2 YYREEE (reference sequence). The CDR3 extends over 17 amino acids. V dropped 4 bases and J dropped 0; count of bases not matched to a gene: 8. The CDR3 loop reads CASSGPLGQGAKNIQYF. CDR3 sequence (DNA): TGTGCCAGCAGCGGACCTTTGGGACAGGGAGCCAAAAACATTCAGTACTTC.

This sequence joins TRBV7-2 and TRBJ2-3, with 7 bases matching TRBD2. The CDR3 is made up of 17 amino acids. The V gene's germline CDR1 is SGHTA and CDR2 FQGNSA. V lost 5 bases, J lost 3 bases, and 14 bases stayed unmatched. CDR3 DNA sequence: TGTGCCAGCAGCGTCGGGCTTTCTAGCGGAGTGACAGATACGCAGTATTTT. Translating it yields CASSVGLSSGVTDTQYF. The whole variable domain, remainder taken from reference TRBV7-2 and TRBJ2-3, is GAGVSQSPSNKVTEKGKDVELRCDPISGHTALYWYRQSLGQGLEFLIYFQGNSAPDKSGLPSDRFSAERTGGSVSTLTIQRTQQEDSAVYLCASSVGLSSGVTDTQYFGPGTRLTVL.

This sequence joins TRBV11-2 and TRBJ2-2, with unresolved D. This CDR3 has 15 residues. The V gene's germline CDR1 is SGHAT and CDR2 FQNNGV. V dropped 4 bases and J dropped 3 bases, with 12 bases sitting between them. The CDR3: CASSSSDTYTGELFF. The DNA of the CDR3 is TGTGCCAGCAGCTCGAGTGACACCTACACCGGGGAGCTGTTTTTT. The variable domain in full, completed from reference TRBV11-2 and TRBJ2-2, reads EAGVAQSPRYKIIEKRQSVAFWCNPISGHATLYWYQQILGQGPKLLIQFQNNGVVDDSQLPKDRFSAERLKGVDSTLKIQPAKLEDSAVYLCASSSSDTYTGELFFGEGSRLTVL.

The chain employs TRBV10-2 and TRBJ2-1; 8 bases line up with TRBD1. The CDR3 runs to 16 residues. CDR1 and CDR2 from the germline V gene are WSHSY and SAAADI. V trimming: 8 bases; J trimming: 8 bases; junction bases outside the gene matches: 17. Here the CDR3 reads CASLAPGRGRDDEQFF. CDR3 nucleotides: TGCGCCAGCCTTGCGCCGGGCAGGGGGCGCGACGATGAGCAGTTCTTC.

This clone was seen only once. The rearrangement links TRBV18 to TRBJ2-3; 16 positions match TRBD2. CDR3 length equals 19 residues. Germline V gene lookup returns CDR1 KGHSH and CDR2 LQKENI. The ends lost 1 base at V and 4 bases at J; junction bases unmatched: 8. The CDR3, as DNA: TGTGCCAGCTCACCACTTCCGGGACTAGCGGGGGGGCTGGCAGATACGCAGTATTTT. Translated, it gives CASSPLPGLAGGLADTQYF.

The rearrangement uses TRBV5-1 and TRBJ1-3; TRBD1 aligns across 7 bases. Germline values: CDR1 SGHRS, CDR2 YFSETQ. This CDR3 is built from 16 residues. The ends lost 2 bases at V and 0 bases at J; junction bases unmatched: 5. CDR3: CASSFAGGASGNTIYF. CDR3 DNA: TGCGCCAGCAGCTTTGCAGGGGGAGCCTCTGGAAACACCATATATTTT.

The chain couples TRBV18 to TRBJ1-4, with D possibly TRBD1 on 5 matching bases. This CDR3 contains 15 residues. Germline CDR1 KGHSH, CDR2 LQKENI. The V end lost 1 base, the J end lost 10 bases, and 16 bases lay between the germline ends. The CDR3: CASSPQKPDQGKLFF. The CDR3, as DNA: TGTGCCAGCTCACCACAGAAGCCAGATCAGGGAAAACTGTTTTTT.

The CDR3 region has the DNA TGTGCCTGGACTCCGGACAGGTTTTTTGGCTACACCTTC. It yields the protein CAWTPDRFFGYTF. The chain combines TRBV30 with TRBJ1-2, with 7 positions matching TRBD1. The CDR3 is made up of 13 amino acids. Per the germline V gene, CDR1 is GTSNPN and CDR2 is SVGIG (reference sequence). V trimming: 4 bases; J trimming: 7 bases; junction bases outside the gene matches: 9.

As concerns this clone: Mismatch with germline at one junction end may stem from a read error. V gene TRBV2 combines with J gene TRBJ2-7; 9 nucleotides line up with TRBD2. Germline V gene sequence: CDR1 SNHLY, CDR2 FYNNEI. There are 13 residues in the CDR3. The CDR3 reads CAIAGARDYGQYF. The CDR3 nucleotides read TGTGCCATAGCGGGGGCCAGGGACTACGGGCAGTACTTC.

This chain links TRBV4-1 with TRBJ2-7; 9 bases map to TRBD1. Trimming cost V 4 bases and J 5 bases; bases outside gene matches: 9. The CDR3 extends over 15 amino acids. Germline CDR1 reads MGHRA; CDR2 reads YSYEKL. The CDR3 loop is CASSLRDRVRDEQYF. CDR3 in DNA: TGCGCCAGCAGCCTCCGGGACAGGGTTCGGGACGAGCAGTACTTC.

The gene calls are TRBV5-1 and TRBJ2-3, with 10 nucleotides matching TRBD1. The CDR3 is 15 residues long. Trimming removed 4 bases from V and 1 base from J; junction bases left unmatched: 3. CDR1 is SGHRS, CDR2 YFSETQ, per germline. This chain's CDR3 is CASSTTGGGTDTQYF. Here the CDR3 DNA reads TGCGCCAGCAGCACGACAGGGGGCGGCACAGATACGCAGTATTTT.

The chain combines TRBV9 with TRBJ1-4, with a possible D match to TRBD1 (5 bases). V lost 0 bases and J lost 16, with 16 bases in between. Germline-derived CDR1 and CDR2 are SGDLS and YYNGEE. The CDR3 covers 13 residues. CDR3 sequence (DNA): TGTGCCAGCAGCGTAGATCCAAACCAGGGTCCGTTTTTT. Its translation: CASSVDPNQGPFF. Supplemented by reference TRBV9 and TRBJ1-4, the full variable domain reads DSGVTQTPKHLITATGQRVTLRCSPRSGDLSVYWYQQSLDQGLQFLIQYYNGEERAKGNILERFSAQQFPDLHSELNLSSLELGDSALYFCASSVDPNQGPFFGSGTQLSVL.

About this clone itself: One end of the junction is discordant with germline, which a read error may explain. The CDR3, as DNA: TGTTCCAGCAGCCCTAAGTGGGGCCGCTCCTACGAGCAGTACTTC. Amino acids: CSSSPKWGRSYEQYF. The V gene is TRBV7-9, the J gene TRBJ2-7; D possibly corresponds to TRBD1 (5 bases). The CDR3 is 15 amino acids. CDR1 is SEHNR, CDR2 FQNEAQ, per germline (reference sequence).

The chain is built from TRBV9 and TRBJ2-5; 10 bases are shared with TRBD1. Germline V gene sequence: CDR1 SGDLS, CDR2 YYNGEE. The CDR3 has 15 residues. V lost 3 bases, J lost 2 bases, and 4 bases stayed unmatched. Here the CDR3 DNA reads TGTGCCAGCAGCGGTCGGGACAGGGGTCAAGAGACCCAGTACTTC. Its translation is CASSGRDRGQETQYF.